This T cell receptor (beta chain) was captured by sequencing in a study of T cells in localized non-small cell lung cancer. Measured with immunoSEQ multiplex PCR; TCRdb has only the in-frame clones, and not every one. The data show about 24,000 clones, more than 85% seen once. Germline CDR1 MNHEY, CDR2 SMNVEV (reference sequence). CDR3 length equals 16 residues. The V end lost 6 bases, the J end lost 8 bases, and 22 bases lay between the germline ends. The origin of this receptor is a woman aged 35 to 75 with stage I lung adenocarcinoma. Sequenced material: peripheral blood, taken before any cancer treatment. This chain joins TRBV27 and TRBJ1-4; TRBD1 might be the D (5 bases). CDR3 residues: CASRRGQGARREKLFF. The DNA for the CDR3 is TGTGCCAGCAGACGCGGACAAGGGGCCCGCCGGGAAAAACTGTTTTTT.